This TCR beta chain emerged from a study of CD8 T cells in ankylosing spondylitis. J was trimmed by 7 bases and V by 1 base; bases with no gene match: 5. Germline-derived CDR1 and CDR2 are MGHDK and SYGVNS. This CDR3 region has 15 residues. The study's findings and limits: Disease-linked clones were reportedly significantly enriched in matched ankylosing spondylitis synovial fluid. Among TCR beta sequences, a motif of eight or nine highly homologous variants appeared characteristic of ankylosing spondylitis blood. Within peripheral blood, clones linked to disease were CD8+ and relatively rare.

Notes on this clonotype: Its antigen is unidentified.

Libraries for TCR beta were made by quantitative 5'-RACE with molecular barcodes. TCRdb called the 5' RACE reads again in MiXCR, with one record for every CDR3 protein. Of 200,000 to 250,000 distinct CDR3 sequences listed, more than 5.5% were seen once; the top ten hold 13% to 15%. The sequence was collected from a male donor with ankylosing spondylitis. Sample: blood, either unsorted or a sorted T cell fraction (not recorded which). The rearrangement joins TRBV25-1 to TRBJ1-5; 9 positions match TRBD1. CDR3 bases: TGTGCCAGCAGTGAATCGGGACAGGGCCGCCAGCCCCAGCATTTT. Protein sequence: CASSESGQGRQPQHF.